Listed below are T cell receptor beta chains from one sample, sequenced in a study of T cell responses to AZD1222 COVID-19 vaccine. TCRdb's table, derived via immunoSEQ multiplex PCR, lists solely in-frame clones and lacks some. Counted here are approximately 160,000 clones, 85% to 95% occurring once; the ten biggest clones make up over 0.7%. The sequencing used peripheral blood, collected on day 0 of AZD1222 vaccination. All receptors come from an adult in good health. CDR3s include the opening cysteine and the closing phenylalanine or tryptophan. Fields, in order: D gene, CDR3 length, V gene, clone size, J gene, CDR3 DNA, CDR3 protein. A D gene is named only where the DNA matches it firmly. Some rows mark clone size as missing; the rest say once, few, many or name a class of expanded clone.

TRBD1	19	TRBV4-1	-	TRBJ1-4	TGCGCCAGCAGCCAAGAGGGATCAGGACAGGGGGCTCTACGGGAAAAACTGTTTTTT	CASSQEGSGQGALREKLFF
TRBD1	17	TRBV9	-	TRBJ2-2	TGTGCCAGCAGCCCGAGGGGACAGGGGTCGAACACCGGGGAGCTGTTTTTT	CASSPRGQGSNTGELFF
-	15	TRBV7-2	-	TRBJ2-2	TGTGCCAGCAGCTTAGACAGGTTCTACACCGGGGAGCTGTTTTTT	CASSLDRFYTGELFF
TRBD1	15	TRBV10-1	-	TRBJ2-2	TGCGCCAGCAGTACGGACAGGGGGCCTACCGGGGAGCTGTTTTTT	CASSTDRGPTGELFF
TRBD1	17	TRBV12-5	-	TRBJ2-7	TGTGCTAGTGGTTTGGTACGACAGGGAAGGGGCTCCTACGAGCAGTACTTC	CASGLVRQGRGSYEQYF
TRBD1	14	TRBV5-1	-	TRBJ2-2	TGCGCCAGCAGCTCGGGACAGCACACCGGGGAGCTGTTTTTT	CASSSGQHTGELFF
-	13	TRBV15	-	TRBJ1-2	TGTGCCACCAGCACAGGACCGTCCTATGGCTACACCTTC	CATSTGPSYGYTF
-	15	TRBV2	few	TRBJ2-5	TGTGCCAGCAGTGAATCGGGCCCGACCGGGGAGACCCAGTACTTC	CASSESGPTGETQYF
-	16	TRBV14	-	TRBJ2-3	TGTGCCAGCAGCGATCGACCCTTTCCTGGCACAGATACGCAGTATTTT	CASSDRPFPGTDTQYF
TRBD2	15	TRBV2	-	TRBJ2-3	TGTGCCAGCAGCCAGGGGACTAGCGGGGGGCCTACGCAGTATTTT	CASSQGTSGGPTQYF
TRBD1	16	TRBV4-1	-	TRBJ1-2	TGCGCCAGCAGCAAAGACCCGACAGGGGGCGGCTATGGCTACACCTTC	CASSKDPTGGGYGYTF
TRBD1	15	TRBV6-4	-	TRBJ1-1	TGTGCCGCTCAGGGGGCCGGGAAAAGGAACACTGAAGCTTTCTTT	CAAQGAGKRNTEAFF
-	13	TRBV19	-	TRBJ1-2	TGTGCCAGCGCCGTGGTCGGACACCGGGACTACACCTTC	CASAVVGHRDYTF
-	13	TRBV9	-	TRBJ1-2	TGTGCCAGCAATCCCGGGCCGAACTATGGCTACACCTTC	CASNPGPNYGYTF
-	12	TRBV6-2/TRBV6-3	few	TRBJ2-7	TGTGCCAGCAGTTATAGACTCGGCGAGCAGTACTTC	CASSYRLGEQYF
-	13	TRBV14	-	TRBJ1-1	TGTGCCAGCAGCCAACCCGGGGTCGCTGAAGCTTTCTTT	CASSQPGVAEAFF
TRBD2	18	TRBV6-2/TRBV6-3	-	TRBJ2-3	TGTGCCAGCAGTCCCGGGACTAGCGGGGGCCTTAGCACAGATACGCAGTATTTT	CASSPGTSGGLSTDTQYF
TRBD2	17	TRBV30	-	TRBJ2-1	TGTGCCTGGAGTGTATCTAGGACTAGCGGGTTCTACAATGAGCAGTTCTTC	CAWSVSRTSGFYNEQFF
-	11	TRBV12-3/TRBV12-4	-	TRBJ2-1	TGTGCCAGCAGGCTCGTCCATGAGCAGTTCTTC	CASRLVHEQFF
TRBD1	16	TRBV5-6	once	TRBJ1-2	TGTGCCAGCAGCTTCGCCGGGACAGGAGATAACTATGGCTACACCTTC	CASSFAGTGDNYGYTF
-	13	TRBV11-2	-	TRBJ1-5	TGTGCCAGCAGCTCGGACAGAGATCAGCCCCAGCATTTT	CASSSDRDQPQHF
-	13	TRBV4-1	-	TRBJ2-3	TGCGCCAGCAGCCTCAGGGGCACAGATACGCAGTATTTT	CASSLRGTDTQYF
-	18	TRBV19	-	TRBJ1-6	TGTGCCAGTAGTATAAGTGGGGGGGTTAAGTCCTATAATTCACCCCTCCACTTT	CASSISGGVKSYNSPLHF
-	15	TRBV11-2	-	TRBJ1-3	TGTGCCAGCAGCAACGAGGGGTTCTCTGGAAACACCATATATTTT	CASSNEGFSGNTIYF
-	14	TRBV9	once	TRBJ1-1	TGTGCCAGCAGCGTAGTTGGGGGGGTGACTGAAGCTTTCTTT	CASSVVGGVTEAFF
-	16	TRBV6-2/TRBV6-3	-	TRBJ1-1	TGTGCCAGCAGTTACAACTTTGAGGGGGTGAACACTGAAGCTTTCTTT	CASSYNFEGVNTEAFF
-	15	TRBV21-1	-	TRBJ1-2	TGTGCCAGCAGCAAAGGGCCGACGAGGGATGATGGCTACACCTTC	CASSKGPTRDDGYTF
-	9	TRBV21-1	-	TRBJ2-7	TGTGCCAGCTCCCCAGAGGAGTACTTC	CASSPEEYF
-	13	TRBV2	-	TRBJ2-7	TGTGCCAGCACTGGGGGACTCACCTACGAGCAGTACTTC	CASTGGLTYEQYF
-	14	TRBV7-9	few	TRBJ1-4	TGTGCCAGCAGCTTAGCGGGCGGTAATGAAAAACTGTTTTTT	CASSLAGGNEKLFF
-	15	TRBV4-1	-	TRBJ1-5	TGCGCCAGCCTGGAGGGTGTGGGTAGCAATCAGCCCCAGCATTTT	CASLEGVGSNQPQHF
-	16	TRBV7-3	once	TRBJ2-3	TGTGCCAGCAGCTTACACGGGGGAGCAACCACAGATACGCAGTATTTT	CASSLHGGATTDTQYF
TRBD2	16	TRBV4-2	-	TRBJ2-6	TGTGCCAGCAGCCGACGTAGCGGGGATGGGGCCAACGTCCTGACTTTC	CASSRRSGDGANVLTF
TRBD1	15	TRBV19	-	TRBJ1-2	TGTGCCAGTAGTATACCCGGGACAGGACTCTATGGCTACACCTTC	CASSIPGTGLYGYTF
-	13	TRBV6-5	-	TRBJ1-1	TGTGCCAGCAGCCAGCCAGGGGACACTGAAGCTTTCTTT	CASSQPGDTEAFF
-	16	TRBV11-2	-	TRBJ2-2	TGTGCCAGCAGCTTAGACAGATACGCGAACACCGGGGAGCTGTTTTTT	CASSLDRYANTGELFF
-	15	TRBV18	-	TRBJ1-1	TGTGCCAGCTCTGTGGGGGCCGGAATGAACACTGAAGCTTTCTTT	CASSVGAGMNTEAFF
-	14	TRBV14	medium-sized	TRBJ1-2	TGTGCCAGCAGCCCTCACAGGGTTGACTATGGCTACACCTTC	CASSPHRVDYGYTF
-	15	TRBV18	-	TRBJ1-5	TGTGCCAGCTCCCTGACACGGATTAGCAATCAGCCCCAGCATTTT	CASSLTRISNQPQHF
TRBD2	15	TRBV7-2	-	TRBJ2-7	TGTGCCAGCAGCCCGATTGTAGCGGGGGCACGGGAGCAGTACTTC	CASSPIVAGAREQYF
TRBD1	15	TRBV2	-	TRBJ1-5	TGTGCCAGCAGATGGACAGGGGAAGGCAATCAGCCCCAGCATTTT	CASRWTGEGNQPQHF
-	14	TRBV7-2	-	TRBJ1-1	TGTGCCAGCAGCCCCTGGACGGAAAACACTGAAGCTTTCTTT	CASSPWTENTEAFF
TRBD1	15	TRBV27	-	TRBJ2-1	TGTGCCAGCAGTTTATGGGGACAGGGAGGAAATGAGCAGTTCTTC	CASSLWGQGGNEQFF